The 10 T cell receptor beta chains presented below share a single source sample, sequenced in a study of vaccination and CD4 T cells after COVID-19. The Oncomine TCR Beta short-read assay was what sequenced the DNA obtained from cultured CD4+ T cells. Using its own MiXCR run on the PCR reads, TCRdb lists one record per CDR3 protein. The sample has about 8,600 distinct CDR3 sequences, roughly 49% seen once. Treatment indicated: approximately nine-day PBMC culture with coronavirus spike peptide pools or control peptides (ViraFEST assay). Investigators obtained the unexposed donor's CD4+ T cells before the COVID-19 pandemic (2011-2018). Antigen specificity for these receptors is unknown. Sequencing was carried out using CD4+ T cells from blood, cultured in vitro. Every receptor here comes from a human donor in good health.

The chain has TRBV20-1 and TRBJ2-5; D is uncertain. Germline-derived CDR1 and CDR2 are DFQATT and SNEGSKA (reference sequence). Trimming shortened V by 2 bases and J by 5 bases, and 15 bases separated the two germline ends. This CDR3 has 14 amino acids. The CDR3 region is CSARLLRPGETQYF. The DNA of the CDR3 is TGCAGTGCTAGACTATTGAGGCCTGGGGAGACCCAGTACTTC.

This clonotype occurred a few times. The J gene is TRBJ1-1, the V gene TRBV12-3 or TRBV12-4; no clear D. Trimming shortened V by 1 base and J by 0 bases, and 3 bases separated the two germline ends. The CDR3 is 13 amino acids. The CDR3: CASSLEMNTEAFF. The CDR3 bases are TGTGCCAGCAGTTTAGAGATGAACACTGAAGCTTTCTTT.

The chain combines TRBV7-9 with TRBJ1-4; D gene unclear. CDR1 and CDR2 (germline): SEHNR, FQNEAQ (reference sequence). V was cut by 3 bases and J by 8 bases, with 7 bases left in between. The CDR3 totals 12 residues. The CDR3 loop is CASSFNREKLFF. The CDR3 region has the DNA TGTGCCAGCAGCTTCAATCGGGAAAAACTGTTTTTT. The variable domain in full, completed from reference TRBV7-9 and TRBJ1-4, reads DTGVSQNPRHKITKRGQNVTFRCDPISEHNRLYWYRQTLGQGPEFLTYFQNEAQLEKSRLLSDRFSAERPKGSFSTLEIQRTEQGDSAMYLCASSFNREKLFFGSGTQLSVL.

This clonotype was counted a few times. This chain joins TRBV7-9 and TRBJ2-5; D perhaps matches TRBD2 (6 bases). The CDR3 covers 16 residues. V shed 1 base and J shed 5 bases, with 17 bases lying between them. Germline assignment: CDR1 SEHNR and CDR2 FQNEAQ (reference sequence). CDR3 residues: CASSLGGLSYGETQYF. For the CDR3, the DNA is TGTGCCAGCAGCTTAGGGGGACTTTCATACGGGGAGACCCAGTACTTC.

This clonotype was counted a few times. This sequence joins TRBV6-2 or TRBV6-3 and TRBJ1-2; D is possibly TRBD1 (6 bases). V was shortened by 5 bases and J by 6 bases, with 19 bases between the two germline ends. The CDR3 is made up of 15 amino acids. The germline V gene encodes CDR1 MNHEY and CDR2 SVGEGT. CDR3 loop: CASSRFMTGGDGYTF. CDR3 DNA sequence: TGTGCCAGCAGTCGGTTTATGACAGGAGGCGATGGCTACACCTTC.

The V gene is TRBV6-1, the J gene TRBJ2-1; TRBD1 aligns across 10 bases. From germline, CDR1 is MNHNS and CDR2 SASEGT. V gave up 6 bases and J gave up 6 bases; unmatched junction bases: 8. This CDR3 is 15 amino acids long. The CDR3 is CASRTDRGHINEQFF. For the CDR3, the DNA is TGTGCCAGCAGAACCGACAGGGGGCATATCAATGAGCAGTTCTTC.

The chain couples TRBV2 to TRBJ2-7; TRBD2 is a possible D gene (5 bases). V was shortened by 1 base and J by 4 bases, with 17 bases between the two germline ends. Germline assignment: CDR1 SNHLY and CDR2 FYNNEI. There are 16 residues in the CDR3. This CDR3 is CASSEVGPISGYEQYF. The CDR3 DNA is TGTGCCAGCAGTGAAGTGGGCCCTATCTCGGGGTACGAGCAGTACTTC.

This chain links TRBV30 with TRBJ1-5, with D possibly matching TRBD1 (5 bases). CDR3 length: 15 amino acids. V lost 0 bases and J lost 1, with 10 bases in between. CDR1 is GTSNPN and CDR2 is SVGIG in the germline V gene (reference sequence). The CDR3 DNA reads as TGTGCCTGGAGTGTGGAAGGGGCGAGCAATCAGCCCCAGCATTTT. It specifies CAWSVEGASNQPQHF.

This chain uses TRBV9 with TRBJ2-1; D is perhaps TRBD1 (6 bases). Deletions cut 4 bases from V and 4 bases from J, with 12 bases between. Germline V gene sequence: CDR1 SGDLS, CDR2 YYNGEE. The CDR3 sequence is 14 residues long. The CDR3 DNA sequence: TGTGCCAGCAGCCCCCGGGACACTTACAATGAGCAGTTCTTC. Translating it yields CASSPRDTYNEQFF.

V and J are TRBV12-3 or TRBV12-4 and TRBJ2-7; TRBD1 matches 7 bases. CDR3 size: 13 residues. Germline trimming cut 3 bases from V and 3 bases from J; bases unmatched to any gene: 2. CDR3 sequence (DNA): TGTGCCAGCAGTTTGGGACAGAGCTACGAGCAGTACTTC. This sequence encodes CASSLGQSYEQYF.